This T cell receptor (beta chain) was profiled in a study of OX40 agonist ivuxolimab in advanced cancers. To note about this clone: The antigen remains undetermined.

The repertoire was sequenced with immunoSEQ multiplex PCR; TCRdb's copy has only in-frame clones and lacks some. The sample records under 50,000 clones, 82% being singletons. The ends lost 3 bases at V and 7 bases at J; junction bases unmatched: 11. Looked up from germline, CDR1 is SNHLY and CDR2 is FYNNEI. CDR3 size: 15 residues. Study-level results: Partial responders dosed at 0.1-3.0 mg/kg displayed clonal expansion ranking among the lowest. By week 6 at 0.1 to 3.0 mg/kg, blood CD4+ and CD8+ T cells had expanded clonally.

The genes are TRBV2 and TRBJ2-7, with 8 bases identical to TRBD2. The sample was CD4+ or CD8+ T cells sorted from blood, taken in a trial of the OX40 agonist ivuxolimab. The receptor comes from an adult with an advanced solid tumor such as melanoma, head and neck, liver or kidney cancer. CDR3 DNA sequence: TGTGCCAGCAGTGACGCGGGAGGTACCCTTCGAGAGCAGTACTTC. This translates into CASSDAGGTLREQYF.